Each of the 3 T cell receptor beta chains below was sequenced from the same sample in a study of preoperative IRX-2 immunotherapy in early breast cancer. This table comes from immunoSEQ multiplex PCR, and its TCRdb copy is limited to in-frame clones, with some not included. The table lists 30,000 to 35,000 clones, about 95% of them singletons. Treatment meaning: preoperative locoregional IRX-2 cytokine immunotherapy. Sample acquisition took place from a patient treated with IRX-2 immunotherapy. The source of these receptors is a human donor with breast cancer.

CDR3 nucleotides: TGTGCCAGCAGCGGGGGACTAGCGGGGGGCTACGAGCAGTACTTC. It encodes CASSGGLAGGYEQYF. The V gene is TRBV9, the J gene TRBJ2-7; 15 positions agree with TRBD2. Per the germline V gene, CDR1 is SGDLS and CDR2 is YYNGEE. V gave up 3 bases and J gave up 3 bases; unmatched junction bases: 1. The CDR3 runs to 15 residues. The full variable domain, in which reference TRBV9 and TRBJ2-7 provide the parts outside the CDR3, is DSGVTQTPKHLITATGQRVTLRCSPRSGDLSVYWYQQSLDQGLQFLIQYYNGEERAKGNILERFSAQQFPDLHSELNLSSLELGDSALYFCASSGGLAGGYEQYFGPGTRLTVT.

The genes are TRBV7-6 and TRBJ2-7, with 7 positions matching TRBD1. Germline V CDR1 and CDR2: SGHVS, FNYEAQ. Unmatched junction bases numbered 14, after V lost 3 bases and J lost 3 bases. This CDR3 contains 17 residues. The CDR3 DNA is TGTGCCAGCAGCTTGCAGCCGGGACAGCAAACTTTCTACGAGCAGTACTTC. Its translation is CASSLQPGQQTFYEQYF.

The rearrangement links TRBV7-9 to TRBJ1-5; no definite D call. CDR3 size: 12 residues. In germline, CDR1 is SEHNR, CDR2 FQNEAQ (reference sequence). The ends were cut back, 2 bases at V and 8 bases at J, with 7 bases in the middle. This chain's CDR3 is CASSLYTEPQHF. Written as DNA, the CDR3 is TGTGCCAGCAGCTTATACACCGAGCCCCAGCATTTT.